The text below deals with one T cell receptor beta chain. Its target is unknown. Different DNA sequences within this sample yield the same CDR3. In the naive CD8 group, cells lacked CD45RO and were positively selected for CCR7, so terminally differentiated effector memory CD45RA+ cells were left out. Trimming took off 1 base at V and 4 bases at J, with 8 bases between the two ends. The CDR3 length is 13 residues. Germline loops: CDR1 MGHRA, CDR2 YSYEKL. Produced via immunoSEQ multiplex PCR; TCRdb's table is partial and in-frame only. The data show millions of clones, about 94% seen once. The data derive from a study of shared clonotypes between healthy human individuals. For the study at large: Per donor, three plates held CD4 naive cells, three held CD4 memory, two held CD8 naive and one held CD8 memory.

Broader study findings: For naive CD4 cells, roughly 5.5% of clonotypes were shared across a handful of donors.

The TCR comes from a man aged 18 to 29 in good health. The gene calls are TRBV4-1 and TRBJ2-7; D gene unclear. The sequencing sample was made of naive CD8+ T cells sorted from blood. The CDR3 DNA reads as TGCGCCAGCAGCCAAGCACCAGGTTACGAGCAGTACTTC. Residues: CASSQAPGYEQYF.